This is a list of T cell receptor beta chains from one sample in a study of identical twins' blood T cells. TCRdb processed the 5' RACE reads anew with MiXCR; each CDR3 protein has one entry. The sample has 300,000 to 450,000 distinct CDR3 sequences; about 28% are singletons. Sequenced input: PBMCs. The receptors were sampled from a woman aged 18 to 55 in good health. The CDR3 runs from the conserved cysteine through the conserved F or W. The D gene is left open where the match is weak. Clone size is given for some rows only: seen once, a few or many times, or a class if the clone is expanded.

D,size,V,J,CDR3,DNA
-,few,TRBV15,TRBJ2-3,CATSRDTTAPDTQYF,TGTGCCACCAGCAGAGATACTACAGCCCCAGATACGCAGTATTTT
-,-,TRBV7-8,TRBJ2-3,CASSLFLLNRSTDTQYF,TGTGCCAGCAGCTTATTTCTCCTCAACCGGAGCACAGATACGCAGTATTTT
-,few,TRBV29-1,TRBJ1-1,CTTVVGAAEAFF,TGCACCACCGTTGTGGGGGCGGCTGAAGCTTTCTTT
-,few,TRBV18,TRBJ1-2,CASSPTHTFNYGYTF,TGTGCCAGCTCACCAACCCATACCTTTAACTATGGCTACACCTTC
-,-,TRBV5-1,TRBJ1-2,CASSLDLSGYTF,TGCGCCAGCAGCTTGGATTTATCTGGCTACACCTTC
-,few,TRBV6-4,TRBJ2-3,CASSSTGFDTQYF,TGTGCCAGCAGCTCAACCGGATTTGATACGCAGTATTTT
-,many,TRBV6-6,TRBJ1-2,CASSSDYGYTF,TGTGCCAGCAGTTCCGACTATGGCTACACCTTC
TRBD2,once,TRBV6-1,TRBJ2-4,CASSVQKLAGVLAKNIQYF,TGTGCCAGCAGTGTTCAAAAACTAGCGGGGGTGCTAGCCAAAAACATTCAGTACTTC
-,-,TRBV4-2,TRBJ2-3,CASSQVGAVGTDTQYF,TGTGCCAGCAGCCAAGTAGGCGCGGTGGGCACAGATACGCAGTATTTT
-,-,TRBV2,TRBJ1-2,CASFRGVGGEDYGYTF,TGTGCCAGCTTTAGAGGGGTAGGAGGGGAGGACTATGGCTACACCTTC
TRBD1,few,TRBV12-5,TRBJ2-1,CASGLPGQGGNEQFF,TGTGCTAGTGGTTTGCCGGGACAGGGTGGGAATGAGCAGTTCTTC
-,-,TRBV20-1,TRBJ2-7,CSAREEGFEQYF,TGCAGTGCTAGAGAAGAAGGATTCGAGCAGTACTTC
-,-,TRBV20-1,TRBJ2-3,CSAVARVGDTQYF,TGCAGTGCGGTTGCCAGAGTGGGAGATACGCAGTATTTT
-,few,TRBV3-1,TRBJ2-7,CASVGTVTREQYF,TGTGCCAGCGTTGGCACAGTGACTCGCGAGCAGTACTTC
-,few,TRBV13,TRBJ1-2,CASSLGQAANYGYTF,TGTGCCAGCAGCTTAGGGCAGGCCGCTAACTATGGCTACACCTTC
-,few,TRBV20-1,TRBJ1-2,CSATFLSDSYGYTF,TGCAGTGCAACTTTTCTTTCCGACAGCTATGGCTACACCTTC
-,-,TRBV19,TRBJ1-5,CASQSRDTYSNQPQHF,TGTGCCAGCCAATCCCGGGACACTTATAGCAATCAGCCCCAGCATTTT
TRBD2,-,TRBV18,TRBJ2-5,CASTQVRLAGEAQYF,TGTGCCAGCACACAAGTAAGACTAGCTGGAGAGGCCCAGTACTTC
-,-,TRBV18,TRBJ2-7,CASSPPSLVGREQYF,TGTGCCAGCTCACCACCTTCACTAGTGGGGCGCGAGCAGTACTTC
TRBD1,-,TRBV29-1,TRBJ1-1,CSAMGGTGRLVTEAFF,TGCAGCGCTATGGGAGGGACAGGGAGGCTCGTCACTGAAGCTTTCTTT
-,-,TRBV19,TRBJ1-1,CASCDVMNTEAFF,TGTGCCAGTTGCGACGTAATGAACACTGAAGCTTTCTTT
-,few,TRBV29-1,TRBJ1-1,CSVKAQSTEAFF,TGCAGCGTTAAGGCCCAGAGCACTGAAGCTTTCTTT
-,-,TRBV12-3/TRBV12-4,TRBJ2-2,CASSLAQSGELFF,TGTGCCAGCAGTTTAGCACAGTCCGGGGAGCTGTTTTTT